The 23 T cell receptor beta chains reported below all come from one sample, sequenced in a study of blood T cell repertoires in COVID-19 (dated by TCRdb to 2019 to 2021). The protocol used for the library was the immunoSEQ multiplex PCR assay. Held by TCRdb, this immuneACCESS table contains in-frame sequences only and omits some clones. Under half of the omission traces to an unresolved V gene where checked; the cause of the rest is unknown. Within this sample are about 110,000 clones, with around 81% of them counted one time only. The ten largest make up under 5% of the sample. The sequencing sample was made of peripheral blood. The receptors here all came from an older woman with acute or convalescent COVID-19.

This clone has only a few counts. CDR3 sequence: CASTDKIGTGNQPQHF. For the CDR3, the DNA is TGTGCCAGCACCGATAAAATAGGGACTGGCAATCAGCCCCAGCATTTT. The gene calls are TRBV28 and TRBJ1-5; D may be TRBD1 (5 bases). Germline CDR1 MDHEN, CDR2 SYDVKM. This CDR3 region has 16 residues. The V end was cut by 7 bases, the J end by 2 bases, with 18 bases between.

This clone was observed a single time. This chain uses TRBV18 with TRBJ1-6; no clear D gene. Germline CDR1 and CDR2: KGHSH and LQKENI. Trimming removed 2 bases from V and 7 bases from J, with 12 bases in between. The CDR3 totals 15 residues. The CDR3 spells CASSPGGFTNSPLHF. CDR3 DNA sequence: TGTGCCAGCTCACCAGGAGGGTTCACCAATTCACCCCTCCACTTT.

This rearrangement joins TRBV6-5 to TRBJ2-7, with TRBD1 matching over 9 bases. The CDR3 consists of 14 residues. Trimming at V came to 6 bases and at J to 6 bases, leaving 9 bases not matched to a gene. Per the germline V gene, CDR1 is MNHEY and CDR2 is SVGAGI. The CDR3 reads CASRKNRGLGEQYV. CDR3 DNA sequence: TGTGCCAGCAGAAAGAACAGGGGGCTCGGCGAGCAGTACGTC.

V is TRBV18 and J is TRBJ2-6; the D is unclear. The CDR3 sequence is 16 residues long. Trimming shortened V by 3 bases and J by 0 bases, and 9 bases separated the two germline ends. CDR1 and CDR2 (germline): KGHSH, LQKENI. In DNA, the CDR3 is TGTGCCAGCTCACCTTTTTCTATCTCTGGGGCCAACGTCCTGACTTTC. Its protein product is CASSPFSISGANVLTF.

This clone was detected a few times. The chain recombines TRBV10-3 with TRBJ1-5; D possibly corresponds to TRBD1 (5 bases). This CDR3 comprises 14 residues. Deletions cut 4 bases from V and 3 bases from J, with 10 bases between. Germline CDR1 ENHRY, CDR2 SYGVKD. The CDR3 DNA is TGTGCCATCAGTGTGGCAGGGTCCAATCAGCCCCAGCATTTT. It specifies CAISVAGSNQPQHF.

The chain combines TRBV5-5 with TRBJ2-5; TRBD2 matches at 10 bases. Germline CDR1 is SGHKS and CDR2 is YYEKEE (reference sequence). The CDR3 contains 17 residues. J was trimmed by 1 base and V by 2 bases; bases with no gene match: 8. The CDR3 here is CASSFSSGSSLQETQYF. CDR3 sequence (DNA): TGTGCCAGCAGCTTTTCTAGCGGGAGCTCCCTCCAAGAGACCCAGTACTTC.

For the CDR3, the DNA is TGTGCCAGCAGAGACCGGGACAAACCTACCTACGAGCAGTACTTC. Its protein product is CASRDRDKPTYEQYF. The rearrangement uses TRBV2 and TRBJ2-7; possible D gene TRBD1, 6 bases. This CDR3 has 15 residues. V lost 6 bases to trimming and J lost 2 bases, with 17 bases between them. Germline V gene sequence: CDR1 SNHLY, CDR2 FYNNEI.

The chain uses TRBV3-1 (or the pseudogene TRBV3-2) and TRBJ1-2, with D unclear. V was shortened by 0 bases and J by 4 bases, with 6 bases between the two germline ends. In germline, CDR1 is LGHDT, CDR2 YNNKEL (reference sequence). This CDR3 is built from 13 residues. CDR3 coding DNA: TGTGCCAGCAGCCAAGAAGCGGCCTATGGCTACACCTTC. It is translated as CASSQEAAYGYTF.

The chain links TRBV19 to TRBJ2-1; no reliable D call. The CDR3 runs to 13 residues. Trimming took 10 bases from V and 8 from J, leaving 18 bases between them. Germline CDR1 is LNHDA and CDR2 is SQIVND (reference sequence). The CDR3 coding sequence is TGTGCCACCAAAGCGACCCTCAACTATGAGCAGTTCTTC. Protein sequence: CATKATLNYEQFF.

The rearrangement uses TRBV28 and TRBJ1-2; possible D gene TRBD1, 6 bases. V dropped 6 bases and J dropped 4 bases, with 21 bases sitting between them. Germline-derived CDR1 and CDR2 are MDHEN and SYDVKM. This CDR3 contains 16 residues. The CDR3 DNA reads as TGTGCCAGCAGCTCGTCGGCCCTACAGGGACCCTATGGCTACACCTTC. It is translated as CASSSSALQGPYGYTF.

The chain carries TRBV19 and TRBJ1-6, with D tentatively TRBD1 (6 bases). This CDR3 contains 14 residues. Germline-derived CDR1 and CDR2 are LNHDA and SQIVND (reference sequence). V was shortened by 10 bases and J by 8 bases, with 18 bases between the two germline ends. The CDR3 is CATSRGQNDSPLHF. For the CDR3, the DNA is TGTGCCACATCGAGGGGACAAAATGATTCACCCCTCCACTTT.

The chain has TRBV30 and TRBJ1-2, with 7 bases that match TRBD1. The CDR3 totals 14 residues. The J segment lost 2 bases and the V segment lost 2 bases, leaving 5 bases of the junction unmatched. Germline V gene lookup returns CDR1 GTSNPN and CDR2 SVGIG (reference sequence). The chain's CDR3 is CAWSLGTANYGYTF. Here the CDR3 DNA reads TGTGCCTGGAGTCTTGGGACAGCGAACTATGGCTACACCTTC.

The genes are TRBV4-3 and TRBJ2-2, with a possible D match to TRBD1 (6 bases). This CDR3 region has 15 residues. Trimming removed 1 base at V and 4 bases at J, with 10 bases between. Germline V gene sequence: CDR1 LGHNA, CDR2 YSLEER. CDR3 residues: CASSQVPGVTGELFF. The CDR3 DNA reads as TGCGCCAGCAGCCAAGTACCAGGGGTCACCGGGGAGCTGTTTTTT.

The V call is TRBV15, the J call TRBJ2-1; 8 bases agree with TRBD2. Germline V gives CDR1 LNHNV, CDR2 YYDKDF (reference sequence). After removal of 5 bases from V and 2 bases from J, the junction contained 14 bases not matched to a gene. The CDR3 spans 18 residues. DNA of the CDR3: TGTGCCACCAGCCCAGGCAGAGCGGGAGTAGGCCCCTACAATGAGCAGTTCTTC. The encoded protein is CATSPGRAGVGPYNEQFF.

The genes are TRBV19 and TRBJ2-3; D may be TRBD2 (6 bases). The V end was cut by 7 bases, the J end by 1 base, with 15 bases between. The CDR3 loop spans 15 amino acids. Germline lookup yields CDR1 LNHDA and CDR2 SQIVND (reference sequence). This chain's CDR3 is CASNFAGGGTDTQYF. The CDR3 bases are TGTGCCAGTAACTTCGCTGGCGGGGGCACAGATACGCAGTATTTT.

The CDR3 spells CASSPTPRTGQETQYF. The CDR3 bases are TGTGCCAGCTCCCCTACCCCTCGGACAGGGCAAGAGACCCAGTACTTC. The chain carries TRBV18 and TRBJ2-5; TRBD1 matches at 8 bases. With V trimmed by 6 bases and J by 2 bases, 11 bases remained unmatched. There are 16 residues in the CDR3. Germline CDR1 reads KGHSH; CDR2 reads LQKENI.

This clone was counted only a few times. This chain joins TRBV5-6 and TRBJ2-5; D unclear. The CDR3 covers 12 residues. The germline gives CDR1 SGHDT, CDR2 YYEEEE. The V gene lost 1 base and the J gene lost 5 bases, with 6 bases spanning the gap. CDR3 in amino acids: CASSLSVETQYF. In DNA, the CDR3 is TGTGCCAGCAGCTTGTCTGTGGAGACCCAGTACTTC.

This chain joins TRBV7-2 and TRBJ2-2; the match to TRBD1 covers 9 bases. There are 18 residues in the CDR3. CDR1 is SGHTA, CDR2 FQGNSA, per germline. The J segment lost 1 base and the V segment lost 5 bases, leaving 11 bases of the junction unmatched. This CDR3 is CASSGQGRPGGNTGELFF. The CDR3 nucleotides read TGTGCCAGCAGCGGACAGGGGCGACCGGGCGGGAACACCGGGGAGCTGTTTTTT.

CDR3 residues: CASSSFRSGNTIYF. CDR3 sequence (DNA): TGTGCCAGCAGCTCTTTCCGCTCTGGAAACACCATATATTTT. V gene TRBV7-2 combines with J gene TRBJ1-3; D is unclear. Per the germline V gene, CDR1 is SGHTA and CDR2 is FQGNSA. The CDR3 runs 14 residues. Trimming took off 4 bases at V and 0 bases at J, with 7 bases between the two ends.

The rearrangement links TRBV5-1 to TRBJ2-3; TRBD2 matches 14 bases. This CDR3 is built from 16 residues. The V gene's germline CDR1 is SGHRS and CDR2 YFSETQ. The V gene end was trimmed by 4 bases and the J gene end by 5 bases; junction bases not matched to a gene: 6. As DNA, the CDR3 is TGCGCCAGCAGCCCCACGGGACTAGCGGGAGTAGATACGCAGTATTTT. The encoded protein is CASSPTGLAGVDTQYF.

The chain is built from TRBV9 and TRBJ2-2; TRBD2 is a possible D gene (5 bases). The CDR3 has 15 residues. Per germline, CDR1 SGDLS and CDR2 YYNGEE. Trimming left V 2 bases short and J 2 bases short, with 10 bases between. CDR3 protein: CASSVDWTNTGELFF. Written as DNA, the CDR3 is TGTGCCAGCAGCGTGGACTGGACTAACACCGGGGAGCTGTTTTTT.

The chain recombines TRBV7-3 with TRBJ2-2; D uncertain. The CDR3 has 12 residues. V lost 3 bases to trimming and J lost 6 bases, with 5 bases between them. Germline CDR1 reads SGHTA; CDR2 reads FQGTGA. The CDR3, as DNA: TGTGCCAGCAGCTTGGCGGCCGGGGAGCTGTTTTTT. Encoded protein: CASSLAAGELFF.

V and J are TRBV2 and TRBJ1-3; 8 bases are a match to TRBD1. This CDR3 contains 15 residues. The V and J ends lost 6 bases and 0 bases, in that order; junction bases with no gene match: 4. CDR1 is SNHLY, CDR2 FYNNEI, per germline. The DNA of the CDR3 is TGTGCCAGCAGCCGACAGGGGAGCTCTGGAAACACCATATATTTT. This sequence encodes CASSRQGSSGNTIYF.